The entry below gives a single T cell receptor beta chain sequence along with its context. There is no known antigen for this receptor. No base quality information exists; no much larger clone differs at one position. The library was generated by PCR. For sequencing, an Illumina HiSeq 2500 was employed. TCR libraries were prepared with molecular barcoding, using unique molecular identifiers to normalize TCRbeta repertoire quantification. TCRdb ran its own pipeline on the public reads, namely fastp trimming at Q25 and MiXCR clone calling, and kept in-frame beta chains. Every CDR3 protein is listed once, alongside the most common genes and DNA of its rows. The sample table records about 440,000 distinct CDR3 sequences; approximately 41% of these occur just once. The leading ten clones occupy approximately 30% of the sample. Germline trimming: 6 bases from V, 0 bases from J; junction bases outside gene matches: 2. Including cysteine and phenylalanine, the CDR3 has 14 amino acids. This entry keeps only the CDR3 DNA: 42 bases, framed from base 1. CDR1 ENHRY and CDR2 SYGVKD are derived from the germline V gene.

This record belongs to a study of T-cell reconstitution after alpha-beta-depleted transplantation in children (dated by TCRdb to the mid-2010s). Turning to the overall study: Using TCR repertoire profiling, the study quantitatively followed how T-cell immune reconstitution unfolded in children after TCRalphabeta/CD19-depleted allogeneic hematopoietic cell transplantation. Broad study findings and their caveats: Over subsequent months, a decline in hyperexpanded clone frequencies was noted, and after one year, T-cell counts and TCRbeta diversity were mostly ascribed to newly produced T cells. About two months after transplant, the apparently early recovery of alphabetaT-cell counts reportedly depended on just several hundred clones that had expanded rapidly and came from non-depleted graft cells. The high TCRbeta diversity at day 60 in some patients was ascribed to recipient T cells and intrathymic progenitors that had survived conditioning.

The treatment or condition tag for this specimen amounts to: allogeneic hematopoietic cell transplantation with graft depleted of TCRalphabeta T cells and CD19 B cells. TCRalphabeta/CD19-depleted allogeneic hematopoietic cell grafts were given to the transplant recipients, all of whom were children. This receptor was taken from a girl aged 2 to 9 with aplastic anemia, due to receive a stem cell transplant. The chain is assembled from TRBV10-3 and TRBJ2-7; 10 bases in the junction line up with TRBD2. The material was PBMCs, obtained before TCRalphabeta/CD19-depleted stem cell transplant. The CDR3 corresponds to CAISSSGSSYEQYF. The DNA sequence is TGTGCCATCAGCTCTAGCGGGAGCTCCTACGAGCAGTACTTC.